These 15 T cell receptor beta chains originate from one sample sequenced in a study of technical replicates of blood from a few donors. TCRdb's table, derived via immunoSEQ multiplex PCR, lists solely in-frame clones and lacks some. The sample lists approximately 10,000 clones, 93% occurring once. The sequenced sample was PBMCs. The receptors come from a human donor in good health.

The chain joins TRBV30 to TRBJ1-6, with 8 bases identical to TRBD1. The junction had 12 bases not matched to a gene; V was cut back by 8 bases and J by 9 bases. The CDR3 has 14 amino acids. The germline V gene encodes CDR1 GTSNPN and CDR2 SVGIG (reference sequence). CDR3 sequence (DNA): TGTGCCCACCAATCAGGGGGCGGCGGTTCACCCCTCCACTTT. Protein: CAHQSGGGGSPLHF. The variable domain in full, with the rest retrieved from reference TRBV30 and TRBJ1-6, is SQTIHQWPATLVQPVGSPLSLECTVEGTSNPNLYWYRQAAGRGLQLLFYSVGIGQISSEVPQNLSASRPQDRQFILSSKKLLLSDSGFYLCAHQSGGGGSPLHFGNGTRLTVT.

This chain links TRBV9 with TRBJ2-3, with TRBD2 identical over 7 bases. Germline values: CDR1 SGDLS, CDR2 YYNGEE. The CDR3 has 15 amino acids. V was clipped by 0 bases and J by 3 bases; unmatched bases: 4. The CDR3 protein is CASSVEAGETDTQYF. Here the CDR3 DNA reads TGTGCCAGCAGCGTAGAGGCGGGAGAAACAGATACGCAGTATTTT.

The chain couples TRBV5-1 to TRBJ1-5; 9 bases map to TRBD1. The CDR3 has 14 amino acids. The V segment lost 4 bases and the J segment 4 bases; nucleotides outside the gene matches: 3. Germline CDR1 is SGHRS and CDR2 is YFSETQ. CDR3 protein: CASSQGQGNQPQHF. CDR3 bases: TGCGCCAGCAGCCAAGGACAGGGGAATCAGCCCCAGCATTTT.

V is TRBV6-4 and J is TRBJ2-1; 9 nucleotides line up with TRBD2. CDR3 length: 15 amino acids. Germline CDR1 MRHNA, CDR2 SNTAGT. V was pared by 6 bases and J by 7 bases, with 10 bases of the junction left unmatched. This CDR3 reads CASRKTSGLSNEQFF. CDR3 DNA: TGTGCCAGCAGAAAAACTAGCGGGCTCAGTAATGAGCAGTTCTTC.

V and J are TRBV19 and TRBJ2-1; TRBD2 matches at 11 bases. The V gene's germline CDR1 is LNHDA and CDR2 SQIVND (reference sequence). Losses at the gene ends were 8 bases for V and 9 bases for J; bases not matched to a gene: 9. The CDR3 is 14 amino acids. For the CDR3, the DNA is TGTGCCAGTGATACTAGCGGGAGAAAGGGTGAGCAGTTCTTC. It encodes CASDTSGRKGEQFF.

This chain joins TRBV5-1 and TRBJ2-2, with D tentatively TRBD1 (6 bases). V lost 2 bases to trimming and J lost 5 bases, with 13 bases between them. CDR1 and CDR2 (germline): SGHRS, YFSETQ. CDR3 length equals 15 residues. The CDR3 DNA sequence: TGCGCCAGCAGCTTTTCAACAGGGAAGACCGGGGAGCTGTTTTTT. Amino acid sequence: CASSFSTGKTGELFF.

This rearrangement joins TRBV27 to TRBJ2-7; D is perhaps TRBD1 (6 bases). Germline V gives CDR1 MNHEY, CDR2 SMNVEV (reference sequence). The CDR3 covers 13 residues. Trimming pared 3 bases from V and 4 bases from J, leaving 10 bases between. DNA of the CDR3: TGTGCCAGCAGTTTGAAGGGGGAGTACGAGCAGTACTTC. Protein product: CASSLKGEYEQYF.

This chain joins TRBV29-1 and TRBJ2-7, with D maybe TRBD2 (7 bases). V lost 7 bases and J 0 bases, leaving 19 bases between the germline ends. Looked up from germline, CDR1 is SQVTM and CDR2 is ANQGSEA. This CDR3 is built from 15 residues. CDR3 region: CSAVLFGGASYEQYF. CDR3 sequence (DNA): TGCAGCGCGGTGTTATTTGGGGGGGCCTCCTACGAGCAGTACTTC.

This clone appeared once. This chain joins TRBV6-5 and TRBJ2-2, with D possibly matching TRBD2 (6 bases). V was clipped by 2 bases and J by 0 bases, with 10 bases between them. The CDR3 runs 16 residues. Germline V CDR1 and CDR2: MNHEY, SVGAGI. In DNA, the CDR3 is TGTGCCAGCAGTTACGGGGGACTGGCGAACACCGGGGAGCTGTTTTTT. Protein product: CASSYGGLANTGELFF.

The chain employs TRBV2 and TRBJ1-4, with TRBD1 matching 10 bases. V lost 6 bases and J lost 0; bases outside the gene matches: 7. Germline V gene sequence: CDR1 SNHLY, CDR2 FYNNEI. This CDR3 is built from 17 residues. The CDR3 loop reads CASRRTGGSATNEKLFF. CDR3 bases: TGTGCCAGCAGGAGGACAGGGGGGTCCGCAACTAATGAAAAACTGTTTTTT. Full variable domain (rest looked up from reference TRBV2 and TRBJ1-4): EPEVTQTPSHQVTQMGQEVILRCVPISNHLYFYWYRQILGQKVEFLVSFYNNEISEKSEIFDDQFSVERPDGSNFTLKIRSTKLEDSAMYFCASRRTGGSATNEKLFFGSGTQLSVL.

This rearrangement joins TRBV11-2 to TRBJ1-1, with D tentatively TRBD1 (5 bases). This CDR3 is built from 14 residues. Germline V gene sequence: CDR1 SGHAT, CDR2 FQNNGV. Deletions cut 5 bases from V and 4 bases from J, with 14 bases between. The CDR3 DNA follows: TGTGCCAGCAGCCCGCGGTCCGGGGGCACTGAAGCTTTCTTT. Protein product: CASSPRSGGTEAFF.

The chain has TRBV6-4 and TRBJ1-2; unclear D gene. Germline lookup yields CDR1 MRHNA and CDR2 SNTAGT. V lost 9 bases, J lost 5 bases, and 13 bases lay in between. This CDR3 region has 12 residues. In DNA form, the CDR3 reads TGTGCCAGTGGAGATGGGGAGTATGGCTACACCTTC. Protein: CASGDGEYGYTF.

This chain links TRBV6-5 with TRBJ2-1; 8 bases fit TRBD2. Losses at the gene ends were 5 bases for V and 5 bases for J; bases not matched to a gene: 8. The CDR3 is 15 amino acids. CDR1 is MNHEY, CDR2 SVGAGI, per germline. The CDR3 DNA sequence: TGTGCCAGCAGTCCCGGGACTAGGCCGAACAATGAGCAGTTCTTC. As protein: CASSPGTRPNNEQFF.

J is TRBJ2-2 and V is TRBV7-3; TRBD1 agrees at 8 bases. The CDR3 is 14 amino acids. Germline V lookup: CDR1 SGHTA, CDR2 FQGTGA. J was trimmed by 5 bases and V by 2 bases; bases with no gene match: 1. CDR3 loop: CASSLQGATGELFF. The CDR3 DNA is TGTGCCAGCAGCTTACAGGGGGCAACCGGGGAGCTGTTTTTT.

This sequence joins TRBV7-9 and TRBJ2-5; no clear D gene. Germline V lookup: CDR1 SEHNR, CDR2 FQNEAQ (reference sequence). This CDR3 region has 11 residues. The V end was cut by 6 bases, the J end by 5 bases, with 7 bases between. The CDR3 sequence: CASSLTETQYF. As DNA, the CDR3 is TGTGCCAGCAGTCTAACGGAGACCCAGTACTTC.